The rows below give T cell receptor beta chains drawn from one sample of a study of cytomegalovirus exposure and HLA in healthy donors. TCRdb keeps only in-frame clones here, not all; method: immunoSEQ multiplex PCR. The sample holds 150,000 or so clones; 82% are singletons and the top ten take about 1.6%. The sequencing input was PBMCs. All receptors come from a male donor in good health and CMV-seronegative. The CDR3 runs from the conserved cysteine through the conserved F or W. D genes are given only for firm matches. The listing skips clone size in some rows; elsewhere it reads once, few, many or a size class.

d_gene: NA; v_gene: TRBV10-3; abundance: NA; len: 15; j_gene: TRBJ2-3; CDR3nt: TGTGCCATCAGCACCGGGACTGGTGGCACAGATACGCAGTATTTT; CDR3aa: CAISTGTGGTDTQYF
d_gene: NA; v_gene: TRBV2; abundance: NA; len: 15; j_gene: TRBJ2-2; CDR3nt: TGTGCCAGCAGTCGGGACACCTCGAACACCGGGGAGCTGTTTTTT; CDR3aa: CASSRDTSNTGELFF
d_gene: NA; v_gene: TRBV29-1; abundance: NA; len: 14; j_gene: TRBJ1-1; CDR3nt: TGCAGCGTTGGAAGGGTAGCCGCGGAACGGGGGGCTTTCTTT; CDR3aa: CSVGRVAAERGAFF
d_gene: TRBD2; v_gene: TRBV6-1; abundance: NA; len: 12; j_gene: TRBJ2-1; CDR3nt: TGTGCCAGCAGGGGGGGGGACAATGAGCAGTTCTTC; CDR3aa: CASRGGDNEQFF
d_gene: NA; v_gene: TRBV25-1; abundance: NA; len: 16; j_gene: TRBJ2-7; CDR3nt: TGTGCCAGCAGTGATTCCCCAACAGGGAGTGCCTACGAGCAGTACTTC; CDR3aa: CASSDSPTGSAYEQYF
d_gene: NA; v_gene: TRBV6-6; abundance: once; len: 15; j_gene: TRBJ2-7; CDR3nt: TGTGCCAGCAGTTACTCGAGGCGGGACCAGTACGAGCAGTACTTC; CDR3aa: CASSYSRRDQYEQYF
d_gene: NA; v_gene: TRBV5-4; abundance: NA; len: 15; j_gene: TRBJ1-3; CDR3nt: TGTGCCAGCAGCTTACAACAGCTCTCTGGAAACACCATATATTTT; CDR3aa: CASSLQQLSGNTIYF
d_gene: NA; v_gene: TRBV9; abundance: NA; len: 11; j_gene: TRBJ1-1; CDR3nt: TGTGCCAGCGGCGGTAGCGCTGAAGCTTTCTTT; CDR3aa: CASGGSAEAFF
d_gene: TRBD2; v_gene: TRBV4-1; abundance: NA; len: 12; j_gene: TRBJ2-3; CDR3nt: TGCGCCAGCAGCCAAAAGCGGGGGACGCAGTATTTT; CDR3aa: CASSQKRGTQYF
d_gene: NA; v_gene: TRBV19; abundance: NA; len: 15; j_gene: TRBJ2-5; CDR3nt: TGTGCCAGTCGGGACCGGGACATAGGAAAAGAGACCCAGTACTTC; CDR3aa: CASRDRDIGKETQYF
d_gene: TRBD1; v_gene: TRBV11-3; abundance: few; len: 15; j_gene: TRBJ1-4; CDR3nt: TGTGCCAGCAGCTTAGGAGCAGGGGGCCGTGAAAAACTGTTTTTT; CDR3aa: CASSLGAGGREKLFF
d_gene: TRBD2; v_gene: TRBV5-1; abundance: NA; len: 15; j_gene: TRBJ2-1; CDR3nt: TGCGCCAGCAGCGAGACTAGCGGGTCGGGGTATGAGCAGTTCTTC; CDR3aa: CASSETSGSGYEQFF
d_gene: TRBD1; v_gene: TRBV6-5; abundance: once; len: 9; j_gene: TRBJ1-1; CDR3nt: TGTGCCAGCAACTTGGGACAGGCCTTT; CDR3aa: CASNLGQAF
d_gene: TRBD1; v_gene: TRBV18; abundance: NA; len: 19; j_gene: TRBJ1-2; CDR3nt: TGTGCCAGCTCACCCCTACCAGGAACTGGACAGGAAGCTTGGTATGGCTACACCTTC; CDR3aa: CASSPLPGTGQEAWYGYTF
d_gene: NA; v_gene: TRBV25-1; abundance: NA; len: 11; j_gene: TRBJ2-5; CDR3nt: TGTGCCAGCAGGCACATAGCGGAAGAGTACTTC; CDR3aa: CASRHIAEEYF
d_gene: TRBD2; v_gene: TRBV29-1; abundance: NA; len: 14; j_gene: TRBJ2-4; CDR3nt: TGCAGCGTCGGTTTGGGGGGGGGCAAAAACATTCAGTACTTC; CDR3aa: CSVGLGGGKNIQYF
d_gene: TRBD1; v_gene: TRBV18; abundance: NA; len: 14; j_gene: TRBJ2-7; CDR3nt: TGTGCCAGCTCACCACGGACAGGGAGCTACGAGCAGTACTTC; CDR3aa: CASSPRTGSYEQYF
d_gene: NA; v_gene: TRBV10-1; abundance: NA; len: 13; j_gene: TRBJ1-4; CDR3nt: TGCGCCAGCAGCCGACAGGTTAATGAAAAACTGTTTTTT; CDR3aa: CASSRQVNEKLFF
d_gene: NA; v_gene: TRBV7-9; abundance: NA; len: 15; j_gene: TRBJ1-2; CDR3nt: TGTGCCAGCAGCCCCGCAGGTGGCCAAGGCTCTGGCTACACCTTC; CDR3aa: CASSPAGGQGSGYTF
d_gene: NA; v_gene: TRBV5-1; abundance: NA; len: 12; j_gene: TRBJ1-1; CDR3nt: TGCGCCAGCAGTATCCCGAACACTGAAGCTTTCTTT; CDR3aa: CASSIPNTEAFF
d_gene: TRBD2; v_gene: TRBV4-2; abundance: NA; len: 19; j_gene: TRBJ2-7; CDR3nt: TGTGCCAGCAGCCAAGAGGTGCCCATAGCGGGAGGGCCACCCACCGAGCAGTACTTC; CDR3aa: CASSQEVPIAGGPPTEQYF
d_gene: NA; v_gene: TRBV19; abundance: NA; len: 15; j_gene: TRBJ2-7; CDR3nt: TGTGCCAGTAGTATCATCGCGACAGGCTCCTACGAGCAGTACTTC; CDR3aa: CASSIIATGSYEQYF